This T cell receptor (beta chain) appears in the sequencing data of a study of blood T cell repertoires in COVID-19. V dropped 2 bases and J dropped 5; count of bases not matched to a gene: 0. CDR1 is PRHDT, CDR2 FYEKMQ, per germline (reference sequence). There are 13 residues in the CDR3. Data came from immunoSEQ multiplex PCR; TCRdb stores just in-frame clones and leaves some out. The sample has under 300,000 clones; roughly nine tenths are singletons. While infection was still active, Seattle patients were enrolled and then followed longitudinally. This receptor was identified in a woman aged 25 to 45 with COVID-19, enrolled during active disease. V and J are TRBV13 and TRBJ2-3; TRBD2 aligns across 8 bases. The sequenced sample consisted of peripheral blood. Here the CDR3 DNA reads TGTGCCAGCAGCTTACGGGAGGGAGATACGCAGTATTTT. Encoded protein: CASSLREGDTQYF.